Shown below are 22 T cell receptor beta chains from a single sample sequenced in a study of shared clonotypes between healthy human individuals. Sequencing used immunoSEQ multiplex PCR; TCRdb keeps in-frame clones, though not all of them. The sample contains approximately 2,300,000 clones, around 90% of which appear only once. The sample consisted of naive CD4+ T cells from PBMCs. The subset: CD45RA+ positively selected. The receptor source for this set is a man aged 18 to 29 in good health. Some clones in this sample may be carry-over from other donors' samples.

On this clone itself: At one of its ends the junction is not consistent with the germline gene, which may arise from a read error. The chain employs TRBV5-4 and TRBJ2-3, with TRBD2 as a possible D gene (6 bases). Germline values: CDR1 SGHNT, CDR2 YYREEE (reference sequence). The CDR3 covers 12 residues. The CDR3 nucleotides read TGTGCCAGCAGTTTGGGGGGAGCTACGCAGTATTTT. It translates to CASSLGGATQYF. Full variable domain (rest looked up from reference TRBV5-4 and TRBJ2-3): ETGVTQSPTHLIKTRGQQVTLRCSSQSGHNTVSWYQQALGQGPQFIFQYYREEENGRGNFPPRFSGLQFPNYSSELNVNALELDDSALYLCASSLGGATQYFGPGTRLTVL.

This clone was picked up one time. The chain uses TRBV14 and TRBJ2-1, with 9 bases lining up with TRBD2. Germline lookup yields CDR1 SGHDN and CDR2 FVKESK. This CDR3 comprises 14 residues. V shed 4 bases and J 2 bases; nucleotides not matched to a gene: 0. The CDR3 loop is CASSRTSAYNEQFF. In nucleotides, the CDR3 is TGTGCCAGCAGCCGGACTAGCGCCTACAATGAGCAGTTCTTC. Looking up the rest from reference TRBV14 and TRBJ2-1 gives the full variable domain: EAGVTQFPSHSVIEKGQTVTLRCDPISGHDNLYWYRRVMGKEIKFLLHFVKESKQDESGMPNNRFLAERTGGTYSTLKVQPAELEDSGVYFCASSRTSAYNEQFFGPGTRLTVL.

V and J are TRBV7-3 and TRBJ2-5; D perhaps matches TRBD2 (6 bases). The DNA end lines up better with TRBJ2-7; the J call may be wrong. The CDR3 is 13 residues long. Per the germline V gene, CDR1 is SGHTA and CDR2 is FQGTGA. CDR3 loop: CASSRGTPYEQYF. The CDR3 bases are TGTGCCAGCAGCCGCGGGACTCCCTACGAGCAGTACTTC.

The genes are TRBV28 and TRBJ1-1, with D possibly matching TRBD1 (6 bases). The V end lost 5 bases, the J end lost 4 bases, and 17 bases lay between the germline ends. CDR1 and CDR2 (germline): MDHEN, SYDVKM. The CDR3 has 15 residues. CDR3 nucleotides: TGTGCCAGCAGTCCACAGGGTTACGGCGGCACTGAAGCTTTCTTT. This gives the protein CASSPQGYGGTEAFF.

This sequence joins TRBV7-7 and TRBJ1-2; D not resolved. Trimming pared 5 bases from V and 8 bases from J, leaving 15 bases between. Germline CDR1 is SSHAT and CDR2 is FNYEAQ (reference sequence). This CDR3 has 13 amino acids. The CDR3 DNA reads as TGTGCCAGCAGCCCCAGCGGTGCGGGCGGCTACACCTTC. Translation: CASSPSGAGGYTF.

V and J are TRBV7-8 and TRBJ1-4; D is unclear. The length of the CDR3 is 14 residues. The V and J ends lost 5 bases and 8 bases respectively, with 15 bases between them. CDR1 and CDR2 (germline): SGHVS, FQNEAQ. The CDR3 DNA is TGTGCCAGCAGCGCCCGTCTTCCACGGGAAAAACTGTTTTTT. It encodes CASSARLPREKLFF.

V gene TRBV19 combines with J gene TRBJ2-3; D is undetermined. The CDR3 consists of 15 residues. The ends were cut back, 4 bases at V and 4 bases at J, with 15 bases in the middle. Germline assignment: CDR1 LNHDA and CDR2 SQIVND (reference sequence). The DNA for the CDR3 is TGTGCCAGTAGTAATCCGGGCCTACAACCAGATACGCAGTATTTT. It is translated as CASSNPGLQPDTQYF.

This chain uses TRBV6-5 with TRBJ1-1; TRBD1 is a possible D gene (5 bases). The germline CDR1 and CDR2 sequences are MNHEY and SVGAGI. There are 13 residues in the CDR3. With 2 bases removed from V and 4 bases from J, the gap between germline ends came to 8 bases. In DNA, the CDR3 is TGTGCCAGCAGTTACCGGGACTTCACTGAAGCTTTCTTT. Its translation is CASSYRDFTEAFF.

This chain connects TRBV28 to TRBJ1-1; tentatively, D is TRBD1 (6 bases). Trimming took 2 bases from V and 1 from J, leaving 11 bases between them. The V gene's germline CDR1 is MDHEN and CDR2 SYDVKM. This CDR3 has 15 amino acids. The CDR3 is CASSLPGTQNTEAFF. DNA of the CDR3: TGTGCCAGCAGTTTACCAGGGACACAGAACACTGAAGCTTTCTTT.

CDR3 nucleotides: TGCGCCAGCAGCTTGGAGGTAGCAATGGCCTACAATGAGCAGTTCTTC. This gives the protein CASSLEVAMAYNEQFF. V is TRBV5-1 and J is TRBJ2-1; no clear D gene. This CDR3 spans 16 amino acids. V gave up 0 bases and J gave up 2 bases, with 12 bases separating them. In germline, CDR1 is SGHRS, CDR2 YFSETQ.

The gene calls are TRBV6-1 and TRBJ2-1; TRBD2 matches 9 bases. V lost 6 bases, J lost 4 bases, and 4 bases stayed unmatched. CDR1 is MNHNS and CDR2 is SASEGT in the germline V gene. This CDR3 region has 14 residues. Here the CDR3 DNA reads TGTGCCAGCAGCCATGGACTAGCGTACAATGAGCAGTTCTTC. Translated, it gives CASSHGLAYNEQFF.

J is TRBJ2-5 and V is TRBV9; possibly TRBD2 for D (6 bases). V was clipped by 2 bases and J by 4 bases, with 12 bases between them. The CDR3 runs 14 residues. Germline values: CDR1 SGDLS, CDR2 YYNGEE. In nucleotides, the CDR3 is TGTGCCAGCAGCGTCCGGGGGTCGGCAGAGACCCAGTACTTC. This codes for CASSVRGSAETQYF.

The gene calls are TRBV11-2 and TRBJ2-1; D assignment may be TRBD1 or TRBD2 (5 bases each). The CDR3 has 12 residues. The V gene's germline CDR1 is SGHAT and CDR2 FQNNGV. V gave up 6 bases and J gave up 10 bases, with 13 bases separating them. The CDR3 region has the DNA TGTGCCAGCAGTAAACTCCGGGACGAGCAGTTCTTC. This sequence encodes CASSKLRDEQFF.

The CDR3 coding sequence is TGCGCCAGCAGCTCCGATGGGACCAGGAGACCCGCCCGGAAGGAAAAACTGTTTTTT. This gives the protein CASSSDGTRRPARKEKLFF. The chain is built from TRBV5-1 and TRBJ1-4; D may be TRBD1 (5 bases). The CDR3 consists of 19 residues. Germline CDR1 reads SGHRS; CDR2 reads YFSETQ. Trimming took off 3 bases at V and 8 bases at J, with 29 bases between the two ends.

This chain joins TRBV28 and TRBJ2-1, with D perhaps matching TRBD2 (6 bases). The CDR3 totals 15 residues. The germline V gene has CDR1 MDHEN and CDR2 SYDVKM. V was clipped by 2 bases and J by 5 bases, with 13 bases between them. As DNA, the CDR3 is TGTGCCAGCAGTTTACTTCGCGGGGCCGACAATGAGCAGTTCTTC. Translated: CASSLLRGADNEQFF.

This sequence joins TRBV28 and TRBJ1-5, with D maybe TRBD1 (5 bases). V was cut by 7 bases and J by 4 bases, with 14 bases left in between. The germline gives CDR1 MDHEN, CDR2 SYDVKM. The CDR3 consists of 14 residues. The CDR3 spells CASNLGGANQPQHF. The CDR3 nucleotides read TGTGCCAGCAACCTTGGTGGGGCTAATCAGCCCCAGCATTTT.

In nucleotides, the CDR3 is TGTGCCAGTAGTATACGGGGTTACACTGAAGCTTTCTTT. Encoded protein: CASSIRGYTEAFF. The V and J genes are TRBV19 and TRBJ1-1, with D unresolved. Trimming shortened V by 2 bases and J by 3 bases, and 7 bases separated the two germline ends. Per germline, CDR1 LNHDA and CDR2 SQIVND (reference sequence). There are 13 residues in the CDR3.

This clone was counted once. The chain uses TRBV5-1 and TRBJ2-1; TRBD2 matches at 14 bases. Germline CDR1 reads SGHRS; CDR2 reads YFSETQ. With V trimmed by 1 base and J by 4 bases, 4 bases remained unmatched. The CDR3 is 17 amino acids. CDR3 nucleotide sequence: TGCGCCAGCAGCTTGCGACTAGCGGGAGGGGGGTACAATGAGCAGTTCTTC. This encodes CASSLRLAGGGYNEQFF.

The chain is built from TRBV27 and TRBJ1-2; 7 nucleotides agree with TRBD1. This CDR3 comprises 14 residues. The germline V gene encodes CDR1 MNHEY and CDR2 SMNVEV (reference sequence). Trimming cost V 5 bases and J 3 bases; bases outside gene matches: 6. CDR3 amino acids: CASSHRGLDYGYTF. CDR3 coding DNA: TGTGCCAGCAGTCACAGGGGACTAGACTATGGCTACACCTTC.

This CDR3 is CASSLVLRPDTQYF. As DNA, the CDR3 is TGTGCCAGCAGCTTAGTGCTACGCCCAGATACGCAGTATTTT. The rearrangement joins TRBV7-9 to TRBJ2-3; D ambiguous. The germline gives CDR1 SEHNR, CDR2 FQNEAQ (reference sequence). The length of the CDR3 is 14 residues. V lost 1 base, J lost 4 bases, and 9 bases lay in between.

The V and J genes are TRBV28 and TRBJ1-5, with 8 bases aligning to TRBD1. Trimming cost V 7 bases and J 4 bases; bases outside gene matches: 6. Germline V CDR1 and CDR2: MDHEN, SYDVKM. The CDR3 is 14 residues long. CDR3 protein: CASTGGSGNQPQHF. CDR3 sequence (DNA): TGTGCCAGCACAGGGGGCAGTGGAAATCAGCCCCAGCATTTT. The full variable domain, its missing parts supplied by reference TRBV28 and TRBJ1-5, is DVKVTQSSRYLVKRTGEKVFLECVQDMDHENMFWYRQDPGLGLRLIYFSYDVKMKEKGDIPEGYSVSREKKERFSLILESASTNQTSMYLCASTGGSGNQPQHFGDGTRLSIL.

The V and J genes are TRBV11-3 and TRBJ2-1; 8 nucleotides match TRBD2. In germline, CDR1 is SGHNT, CDR2 YENEEA. Trimming cost V 5 bases and J 7 bases; bases outside gene matches: 16. The CDR3 is 17 amino acids. The DNA for the CDR3 is TGTGCCAGCAGCCGGGAAGCGGGAGTACATGGTGGGAATGAGCAGTTCTTC. This translates into CASSREAGVHGGNEQFF. The whole variable domain, filled in from reference TRBV11-3 and TRBJ2-1, reads EAGVVQSPRYKIIEKKQPVAFWCNPISGHNTLYWYLQNLGQGPELLIRYENEEAVDDSQLPKDRFSAERLKGVDSTLKIQPAELGDSAVYLCASSREAGVHGGNEQFFGPGTRLTVL.